These 29 T cell receptor beta chains were sequenced from one sample in a study of blood T cells in healthy people across ages. PCR was performed a second time for about 7 to 12 cycles using a sample-barcoded 5' primer and a J-beta primer mix. TCRdb recomputed calls from the 5' RACE reads with MiXCR, one row per CDR3 protein. The repertoire has just under 550,000 distinct CDR3 sequences, around 24% of them found once; the top ten carry approximately 8.7%. A further study also used this sample, focusing on T cells of mothers and their children.

Sequenced sample: blood. The receptors stem from a boy between 5 and 17 years old in good health.

CDR3 sequence: CASRRTSGGAAEQYF. The CDR3 DNA sequence: TGTGCCAGCAGAAGGACTAGCGGGGGGGCCGCCGAGCAGTACTTC. The rearrangement joins TRBV7-2 to TRBJ2-5, with 15 bases aligning to TRBD2. The closer fit of TRBJ2-7 to the DNA end suggests the J call may be wrong. The CDR3 extends over 15 amino acids. The germline CDR1 and CDR2 sequences are SGHTA and FQGNSA.

This sequence joins TRBV6-1 and TRBJ1-4; D perhaps matches TRBD1 (5 bases). V was clipped by 7 bases and J by 0 bases, with 12 bases between them. Per the germline V gene, CDR1 is MNHNS and CDR2 is SASEGT. The CDR3 is made up of 15 amino acids. The CDR3 nucleotides read TGTGCCAGCAAGAAGCGGGGGACAACTAATGAAAAACTGTTTTTT. Its protein product is CASKKRGTTNEKLFF.

The V and J genes are TRBV5-1 and TRBJ2-5; TRBD1 agrees at 11 bases. With the DNA end fitting TRBJ2-1 better, the J assignment may be wrong. From germline, CDR1 is SGHRS and CDR2 YFSETQ. The CDR3 consists of 15 residues. The CDR3 loop reads CASSPGQGGRNEQFF. CDR3 DNA: TGCGCCAGCAGCCCGGGACAGGGGGGAAGGAATGAGCAGTTCTTC.

This chain uses TRBV5-1 with TRBJ2-5; the D is unclear. The CDR3 runs to 13 residues. Germline V gene data show CDR1 as SGHRS and CDR2 as YFSETQ. The ends were cut back, 0 bases at V and 5 bases at J, with 8 bases in the middle. CDR3 coding DNA: TGCGCCAGCAGCTTGGACCCGATGGAGACCCAGTACTTC. Its translation is CASSLDPMETQYF. Supplemented by reference TRBV5-1 and TRBJ2-5, the full variable domain reads KAGVTQTPRYLIKTRGQQVTLSCSPISGHRSVSWYQQTPGQGLQFLFEYFSETQRNKGNFPGRFSGRQFSNSRSEMNVSTLELGDSALYLCASSLDPMETQYFGPGTRLLVL.

For this clonotype: An end of the junction differs from the germline gene, which may be a read error. The chain recombines TRBV5-5 with TRBJ1-3; D is ambiguous. CDR1 is SGHKS and CDR2 is YYEKEE in the germline V gene (reference sequence). CDR3 length: 14 residues. The CDR3 DNA reads TGTACCAGCAGCCCAGCCAGTACTGGAAACACCATATATTTT. Translated: CTSSPASTGNTIYF. Variable domain in full (rest from reference TRBV5-5 and TRBJ1-3): DAGVTQSPTHLIKTRGQQVTLRCSPISGHKSVSWYQQVLGQGPQFIFQYYEKEERGRGNFPDRFSARQFPNYSSELNVNALLLGDSALYLCTSSPASTGNTIYFGEGSWLTVV.

The genes are TRBV6-5 and TRBJ1-1; D gene ambiguous. This CDR3 has 14 amino acids. Germline V gene lookup returns CDR1 MNHEY and CDR2 SVGAGI. Trimming shortened V by 0 bases and J by 0 bases, and 5 bases separated the two germline ends. In nucleotides, the CDR3 is TGTGCCAGCAGTTACTCGAGGTTGAACACTGAAGCTTTCTTT. Translated: CASSYSRLNTEAFF.

The chain is built from TRBV20-1 and TRBJ2-1; 10 bases agree with TRBD1. Germline CDR1 DFQATT, CDR2 SNEGSKA (reference sequence). V lost 5 bases, J lost 4 bases, and 5 bases stayed unmatched. This CDR3 comprises 14 residues. For the CDR3, the DNA is TGCAGTGCTGCCGGGACAGGGGAATACAATGAGCAGTTCTTC. Translation gives CSAAGTGEYNEQFF.

This clonotype came up a few times. The chain links TRBV6-6 to TRBJ2-1; TRBD2 might be the D (6 bases). This CDR3 has 14 residues. CDR1 and CDR2 from the germline V gene are MNHNY and SVGAGI (reference sequence). Trimming removed 3 bases at V and 4 bases at J, with 10 bases between. This CDR3 is CASSYGGEYNEQFF. The CDR3 nucleotides are TGTGCCAGCAGTTATGGCGGGGAGTACAATGAGCAGTTCTTC.

In this sample, this clonotype turned up a few times. This chain uses TRBV6-2 or TRBV6-3 with TRBJ2-7; no definite D call. The CDR3 runs 11 residues. Germline V lookup: CDR1 MNHEY, CDR2 SVGEGT. Deletions cut 5 bases from V and 3 bases from J, with 5 bases between. CDR3 nucleotide sequence: TGTGCCAGCAGTGCGGACTACGAGCAGTACTTC. Translating it yields CASSADYEQYF.

In its sample, this clonotype was seen a few times. This chain uses TRBV6-2 or TRBV6-3 with TRBJ2-1, with 7 bases lining up with TRBD2. V dropped 7 bases and J dropped 5; count of bases not matched to a gene: 8. The CDR3 length is 14 residues. From germline, CDR1 is MNHEY and CDR2 SVGEGT. CDR3: CASTNAGVHNEQFF. The CDR3 DNA follows: TGTGCCAGCACCAACGCGGGGGTACACAATGAGCAGTTCTTC.

This clonotype turned up a few times. The V call is TRBV6-1, the J call TRBJ2-5; 9 bases are a match to TRBD2. Per germline, CDR1 MNHNS and CDR2 SASEGT. After removal of 6 bases from V and 2 bases from J, the junction contained 16 bases not matched to a gene. This CDR3 contains 18 residues. CDR3 nucleotide sequence: TGTGCCAGCAGCCCTTTTGATTTAGCGGGAGTCCGACAAGAGACCCAGTACTTC. It encodes CASSPFDLAGVRQETQYF.

Regarding this clonotype: A read error may be the cause here, since a much bigger clone is one base away. This rearrangement joins TRBV25-1 to TRBJ2-1; no firm D call. Trimming pared 7 bases from V and 3 bases from J, leaving 4 bases between. There are 11 residues in the CDR3. The V gene's germline CDR1 is MGHDK and CDR2 SYGVNS. The CDR3 sequence: CASNDYNEQFF. CDR3 nucleotides: TGTGCCAGCAATGACTACAATGAGCAGTTCTTC. The variable domain in full, completed from reference TRBV25-1 and TRBJ2-1, reads EADIYQTPRYLVIGTGKKITLECSQTMGHDKMYWYQQDPGMELHLIHYSYGVNSTEKGDLSSESTVSRIRTEHFPLTLESARPSHTSQYLCASNDYNEQFFGPGTRLTVL.

CDR3 amino acids: CSATTLGLAGIGEQFF. CDR3 DNA: TGCAGTGCAACAACCTTGGGACTAGCGGGAATAGGCGAGCAGTTCTTC. The chain uses TRBV20-1 and TRBJ2-5; 13 nucleotides agree with TRBD2. The J call could be wrong; TRBJ2-1 is a better fit for the DNA end. The CDR3 runs to 16 residues. The germline V gene has CDR1 DFQATT and CDR2 SNEGSKA (reference sequence).

The sample holds a few counts of this clonotype. The rearrangement uses TRBV7-3 and TRBJ2-7; D gene uncertain. The CDR3 length is 16 residues. The V end was cut by 1 base, the J end by 2 bases, with 15 bases between. CDR1 and CDR2 from the germline V gene are SGHTA and FQGTGA. The CDR3 sequence: CASSLRRPLPTYEQYF. CDR3 bases: TGTGCCAGCAGCTTAAGGCGTCCTCTCCCTACCTACGAGCAGTACTTC. The complete variable domain, with remaining parts taken from reference TRBV7-3 and TRBJ2-7, reads GAGVSQTPSNKVTEKGKYVELRCDPISGHTALYWYRQSLGQGPEFLIYFQGTGAADDSGLPNDRFFAVRPEGSVSTLKIQRTERGDSAVYLCASSLRRPLPTYEQYFGPGTRLTVT.

The CDR3 is CASSFQYF. CDR3 DNA: TGTGCCAGCAGTTTTCAGTACTTC. The rearrangement uses TRBV12-3 or TRBV12-4 and TRBJ2-7; no clear D gene. Trimming removed 3 bases from V and 10 bases from J, with 1 base in between. This CDR3 region has 8 residues.

This clonotype was counted a few times. This chain connects TRBV12-5 to TRBJ2-1, with 8 bases fitting TRBD1. Germline CDR1 and CDR2: LGHNT and FRNRAP. The CDR3 totals 15 residues. Trimming removed 3 bases from V and 0 bases from J; junction bases left unmatched: 1. This CDR3 reads CASGFGQGSYNEQFF. Written as DNA, the CDR3 is TGTGCTAGTGGTTTCGGACAGGGCTCCTACAATGAGCAGTTCTTC.

This clonotype occurred a few times. V and J are TRBV20-1 and TRBJ2-3; 10 nucleotides line up with TRBD2. From germline, CDR1 is DFQATT and CDR2 SNEGSKA (reference sequence). J gave up 6 bases and V 5 bases, and 8 bases lay outside the gene matches. The CDR3 consists of 14 residues. This CDR3 reads CSAGLAGDGDTQYF. Written as DNA, the CDR3 is TGCAGTGCTGGGCTAGCGGGGGACGGGGATACGCAGTATTTT.

The V and J genes are TRBV9 and TRBJ2-1; TRBD2 matches 11 bases. V lost 0 bases, J lost 1 base, and 3 bases stayed unmatched. The CDR3 has 17 residues. The germline gives CDR1 SGDLS, CDR2 YYNGEE. CDR3 bases: TGTGCCAGCAGCGTAGCGACTAGCGGGGCGTCCTACAATGAGCAGTTCTTC. Encoded protein: CASSVATSGASYNEQFF.

Of note for this clonotype: The junction shows a germline mismatch at one end, possibly a read error. This rearrangement joins TRBV29-1 to TRBJ2-7; 11 bases align to TRBD2. Per germline, CDR1 SQVTM and CDR2 ANQGSEA. This CDR3 has 15 amino acids. As DNA, the CDR3 is TGCAGCGTTGAAGGTCCTCCAGGGGCTCCTAGCGGGAGGAGCTTC. It encodes CSVEGPPGAPSGRSF.

This clonotype was counted a few times. The chain combines TRBV27 with TRBJ2-5; perhaps TRBD2 as D (6 bases). The DNA end favors TRBJ2-7, so the J call may be wrong. Germline V gives CDR1 MNHEY, CDR2 SMNVEV (reference sequence). This CDR3 has 13 amino acids. As DNA, the CDR3 is TGTGCCAGCAGTATCAGACTAGCCTACGAGCAGTACTTC. Encoded protein: CASSIRLAYEQYF.

This clonotype has only a few counts. The chain uses TRBV28 and TRBJ1-6, with D perhaps matching TRBD1 (5 bases). The CDR3 has 15 amino acids. From germline, CDR1 is MDHEN and CDR2 SYDVKM. V was clipped by 6 bases and J by 10 bases, with 19 bases between them. The CDR3 reads CASRRYRLGGSPLHF. CDR3 DNA: TGTGCCAGCAGGAGATACAGGTTAGGAGGGTCACCCCTCCACTTT.

CDR3 sequence reads: CASSIQRGEQFF. The CDR3 DNA reads TGTGCCAGCAGTATCCAGCGTGGGGAGCAGTTCTTC. The chain combines TRBV27 with TRBJ2-5; D is unclear. The J call may be faulty, since TRBJ2-1 better matches the DNA end. This CDR3 spans 12 amino acids. The germline CDR1 and CDR2 sequences are MNHEY and SMNVEV (reference sequence).

The chain carries TRBV13 and TRBJ2-1, with 16 positions matching TRBD2. The length of the CDR3 is 17 residues. Germline-derived CDR1 and CDR2 are PRHDT and FYEKMQ (reference sequence). V trimming: 5 bases; J trimming: 9 bases; junction bases outside the gene matches: 10. This CDR3 reads CASSPGTSGRAGGEQFF. The CDR3 coding sequence is TGTGCCAGCAGCCCTGGGACTAGCGGGAGGGCCGGGGGTGAGCAGTTCTTC.

This sequence joins TRBV6-2 or TRBV6-3 and TRBJ1-5; no reliable D call. Trimming stripped 0 bases from V and 11 bases from J, with 8 bases between. From germline, CDR1 is MNHEY and CDR2 SVGEGT. The CDR3 loop spans 12 amino acids. This chain's CDR3 is CASSYSSQAQHF. The DNA for the CDR3 is TGTGCCAGCAGTTACTCGAGCCAGGCCCAGCATTTT.

This clonotype showed up just a few times. The chain carries TRBV9 and TRBJ2-2; possible D gene TRBD1, 6 bases. Per the germline V gene, CDR1 is SGDLS and CDR2 is YYNGEE. Trimming left V 3 bases short and J 3 bases short, with 9 bases between. This CDR3 contains 14 residues. CDR3 residues: CASSATGYTGELFF. CDR3 DNA sequence: TGTGCCAGCAGCGCCACAGGGTACACCGGGGAGCTGTTTTTT.

This chain connects TRBV3-1 to TRBJ1-2, with a tentative D call TRBD1 (5 bases). Germline V lookup: CDR1 LGHDT, CDR2 YNNKEL (reference sequence). CDR3 length: 18 amino acids. V was shortened by 5 bases and J by 7 bases, with 29 bases between the two germline ends. CDR3 nucleotide sequence: TGTGCCAGCAGCTCCCCCCCGGAGGGGTTCCAACACGACAGTGGCTACACCTTC. It translates to CASSSPPEGFQHDSGYTF. Full variable domain (missing parts from reference TRBV3-1 and TRBJ1-2): DTAVSQTPKYLVTQMGNDKSIKCEQNLGHDTMYWYKQDSKKFLKIMFSYNNKELIINETVPNRFSPKSPDKAHLNLHINSLELGDSAVYFCASSSPPEGFQHDSGYTFGSGTRLTVV.

The chain carries TRBV14 and TRBJ2-2, with D possibly being TRBD1 (6 bases). V was shortened by 4 bases and J by 5 bases, with 17 bases between the two germline ends. In germline, CDR1 is SGHDN, CDR2 FVKESK. The CDR3 covers 16 residues. The CDR3 DNA reads as TGTGCCAGCAGCCCACTTGGGGGCGCCGGAACCGGGGAGCTGTTTTTT. Protein: CASSPLGGAGTGELFF.

A remark on this clonotype: Since no conserved phenylalanine or tryptophan closes the CDR3, a read error is the likely cause. The J gene is TRBJ2-5, the V gene TRBV7-6; D is perhaps TRBD1 or TRBD2 (5 bases each). The J call is uncertain, as TRBJ2-1 better fits the DNA end. Germline values: CDR1 SGHVS, CDR2 FNYEAQ. This CDR3 has 16 amino acids. The CDR3 DNA follows: TGTGCCAGCAGCCCATCCTCGGGGCCAGTCAGCAATGAGCAGTTCGTC. It is translated as CASSPSSGPVSNEQFV.

This clonotype was recorded once. The genes are TRBV20-1 and TRBJ2-7, with 8 bases matching TRBD1. CDR3 length equals 13 residues. In germline, CDR1 is DFQATT, CDR2 SNEGSKA (reference sequence). J was trimmed by 3 bases and V by 6 bases; bases with no gene match: 7. Here the CDR3 DNA reads TGCAGTGCAGGACAGGGAGGAGGCTACGAGCAGTACTTC. This encodes CSAGQGGGYEQYF.